The T cell receptor (beta chain) under discussion was sequenced for a study of breast tumors, draining lymph nodes, adjacent tissues. The lymph nodes were axillary draining lymph nodes from breast cancer patients. General study points: Luminal-like breast cancer showed significantly greater tumor-nontumor repertoire similarity than basal-like breast cancer did.

TCRdb re-derived calls from the multiplex PCR reads in MiXCR, one entry per CDR3 protein. The table has approximately 180,000 distinct CDR3 sequences, around a third seen once. This clonotype has a count of ten or more. The antigen is not known. The sample taken for sequencing was axillary lymph node tissue. The TCR comes from a female donor with breast cancer. Some clones in this sample may be carry-over from other donors' samples.

The CDR3 DNA reads TGTGCCAGCAGCAGAAGGACAGGGGTAACAGATACGCAGTATTTT. The encoded protein is CASSRRTGVTDTQYF. The genes are TRBV7-2 and TRBJ2-3, with 9 bases aligning to TRBD1. Germline CDR1 reads SGHTA; CDR2 reads FQGNSA. Germline trimming cut 5 bases from V and 3 bases from J; bases unmatched to any gene: 6. The CDR3 extends over 15 amino acids.